This entry describes one TCR beta chain. Its target is not known. The sample is drawn from a study of shared clonotypes between healthy human individuals. Findings of the study overall: Only blood samples were collected, and tissue repertoires likely differ.

The method was immunoSEQ multiplex PCR; TCRdb's version includes in-frame clones alone and lacks a portion of them. The table lists 2 million to 3 million clones, over 85% of them singletons. The junction had 6 bases not matched to a gene; V was cut back by 4 bases and J by 2 bases. This CDR3 region has 15 residues. Per germline, CDR1 SGHRS and CDR2 YFSETQ. Caucasian adults residing in Nashville, Tennessee made up all the donors. The sequenced sample was naive CD4+ T cells sorted from blood. Subset denoted: CD45RA+ positively selected. The chain uses TRBV5-1 and TRBJ2-3, with 8 positions matching TRBD2. The sequence was collected from a man in his late teens or twenties in good health. The DNA for the CDR3 is TGCGCCAGCAGCGAGACTAGCGTTTCCACAGATACGCAGTATTTT. This translates into CASSETSVSTDTQYF.